A selection of T cell receptor beta chains follows, all from one sample in a study of T cell repertoires in cytomegalovirus infection. TCRdb analysed the reads with MiXCR anew, one entry per CDR3 protein. Of some 940,000 distinct CDR3 sequences listed, around 31% were seen once; the top ten hold 11% to 15%. Their recognized antigens are unknown. The input for sequencing was cultured CD8+ T cells from PBMCs, taken from culture after CMV antigen stimulation. The receptors were gathered from a human donor in good health (CMV status not recorded). Some clones in this sample may be carry-over from other donors' samples. Each CDR3 is given with its conserved first and last residue. Fields, in order: D gene, J gene, V gene, clone size, CDR3 protein, CDR3 DNA. A D gene is named only where the DNA matches it firmly. Rows give clone size only sometimes, using once, few, many, or a class for an expanded clone.

D: .; J: TRBJ1-1; V: TRBV2; size: .; CDR3: CASSEIFRAGLTEAFF; DNA: TGTGCCAGCAGTGAAATTTTTAGGGCAGGTCTCACTGAAGCTTTCTTT
D: .; J: TRBJ2-1; V: TRBV12-3/TRBV12-4; size: many; CDR3: CASSTGNYNEQFF; DNA: TGTGCCAGCAGTACCGGGAACTACAATGAGCAGTTCTTC
D: TRBD2; J: TRBJ2-1; V: TRBV10-3; size: .; CDR3: CAIRGGTSYNEQFF; DNA: TGTGCCATCAGGGGAGGGACGTCTTACAATGAGCAGTTCTTC
D: .; J: TRBJ1-4; V: TRBV4-2; size: .; CDR3: CVSSQEGWENEKLFF; DNA: TGTGTCAGCAGCCAAGAAGGGTGGGAGAACGAAAAACTGTTTTTT
D: .; J: TRBJ1-5; V: TRBV6-6; size: .; CDR3: CASSYRGARDQPQHF; DNA: TGTGCCAGCAGTTACAGGGGGGCGCGGGATCAGCCCCAGCATTTT
D: .; J: TRBJ1-5; V: TRBV6-5; size: .; CDR3: CASTSDGYSNQPQHF; DNA: TGTGCCAGCACCTCGGACGGGTATAGCAATCAGCCCCAGCATTTT
D: .; J: TRBJ2-3; V: TRBV3-1; size: .; CDR3: CASSFRGNSTDTQYF; DNA: TGTGCCAGCAGCTTCCGGGGGAACTCCACAGATACGCAGTATTTT
D: .; J: TRBJ2-1; V: TRBV10-2; size: .; CDR3: CASTYKVDEQFF; DNA: TGCGCCAGCACGTACAAGGTGGATGAGCAGTTCTTC
D: .; J: TRBJ2-2; V: TRBV6-1; size: .; CDR3: CASTLSGGVGGVLFF; DNA: TGTGCCAGCACCTTATCGGGGGGCGTGGGCGGGGTGCTGTTTTTT
D: TRBD1; J: TRBJ1-1; V: TRBV7-2; size: few; CDR3: CASSYVDRGYTEAFF; DNA: TGTGCCAGCAGCTACGTGGACAGGGGTTACACTGAAGCTTTCTTT
D: .; J: TRBJ1-1; V: TRBV7-9; size: many; CDR3: CASSYTEAFF; DNA: TGTGCCAGCAGTTACACTGAAGCTTTCTTT
D: .; J: TRBJ1-2; V: TRBV27; size: few; CDR3: CASSSNLGHYGYTF; DNA: TGTGCCAGCAGTTCTAACCTCGGGCACTATGGCTACACCTTC
D: TRBD2; J: TRBJ2-2; V: TRBV6-6; size: .; CDR3: CASSQRLAGASGGELVF; DNA: TGTGCCAGCAGTCAGCGACTAGCGGGGGCCTCGGGTGGGGAGCTGGTTTTT
D: TRBD2; J: TRBJ2-2; V: TRBV7-6; size: few; CDR3: CASTAPPSGAPTGELFF; DNA: TGTGCCAGCACCGCTCCTCCGAGCGGGGCTCCCACCGGGGAGCTGTTTTTT
D: TRBD1; J: TRBJ2-2; V: TRBV6-2/TRBV6-3; size: few; CDR3: CASSYSILGQGGTGELFF; DNA: TGTGCCAGCAGTTACTCCATTTTGGGACAGGGTGGCACCGGGGAGCTGTTTTTT
D: .; J: TRBJ1-6; V: TRBV6-1; size: .; CDR3: CASSEEGGWVNRRHF; DNA: TGTGCCAGCAGTGAAGAGGGGGGTTGGGTGAATCGTCGTCACTTT
D: .; J: TRBJ2-3; V: TRBV7-9; size: .; CDR3: CASNLIRQSTDTQYF; DNA: TGTGCCAGCAACCTCATCAGACAGAGCACAGATACGCAGTATTTT
D: .; J: TRBJ2-3; V: TRBV11-1; size: .; CDR3: CAGTPMGLITDTQYF; DNA: TGTGCCGGCACCCCGATGGGACTTATCACAGATACGCAGTATTTT
D: .; J: TRBJ2-5; V: TRBV24-1; size: .; CDR3: CATSDPGKGHETQYF; DNA: TGTGCCACCAGTGATCCAGGGAAGGGGCACGAGACCCAGTACTTC
D: TRBD1; J: TRBJ1-6; V: TRBV7-6; size: many; CDR3: CASSSSRQGYNSPLHF; DNA: TGTGCCAGCAGCTCGAGTAGACAGGGATATAATTCACCCCTCCACTTT
D: .; J: TRBJ1-1; V: TRBV7-9; size: .; CDR3: CASRGHNTEAFF; DNA: TGTGCCAGCAGGGGACATAACACTGAAGCTTTCTTT
D: .; J: TRBJ1-5; V: TRBV12-3/TRBV12-4; size: few; CDR3: CASSLIRDIKGQPQHF; DNA: TGTGCCAGCAGTTTAATCAGGGATATAAAGGGTCAGCCCCAGCATTTT
D: .; J: TRBJ2-3; V: TRBV12-3/TRBV12-4; size: .; CDR3: CASTRSPGDTQYF; DNA: TGTGCCAGCACCCGATCTCCCGGGGATACGCAGTATTTT
D: TRBD2; J: TRBJ2-3; V: TRBV7-9; size: few; CDR3: CASSFRGGPTDTQYF; DNA: TGTGCCAGCAGCTTCCGCGGGGGGCCCACAGATACGCAGTATTTT
D: .; J: TRBJ1-5; V: TRBV6-2/TRBV6-3; size: .; CDR3: CASSYSSGNQPQHF; DNA: TGTGCCAGCAGTTACTCGAGCGGCAATCAGCCCCAGCATTTT
D: .; J: TRBJ1-1; V: TRBV15; size: .; CDR3: CATSREDTLPAFF; DNA: TGTGCCACCAGCAGAGAAGATACTCTTCCCGCTTTCTTT
D: TRBD1; J: TRBJ2-4; V: TRBV27; size: .; CDR3: CASRRDRGSKNIQYF; DNA: TGTGCCAGCAGAAGGGACAGGGGGTCCAAAAACATTCAGTACTTC
D: .; J: TRBJ1-3; V: TRBV7-6; size: .; CDR3: CASSSGPLRFGNTIYF; DNA: TGTGCCAGCAGCTCCGGGCCCCTAAGATTTGGAAACACCATATATTTT
D: TRBD1; J: TRBJ1-5; V: TRBV6-5; size: .; CDR3: CASQEKGAGGRQPQHF; DNA: TGTGCCAGCCAAGAAAAGGGGGCAGGGGGTAGGCAGCCCCAGCATTTT
D: TRBD1; J: TRBJ1-2; V: TRBV7-4; size: .; CDR3: CASSLSGTVFGGYTF; DNA: TGTGCCAGCAGCTTATCCGGGACAGTTTTTGGAGGCTACACCTTC
D: TRBD2; J: TRBJ2-1; V: TRBV15; size: .; CDR3: CATRDFGLAGLNEQFF; DNA: TGTGCCACCAGGGACTTCGGACTAGCGGGGCTTAATGAGCAGTTCTTC
D: TRBD2; J: TRBJ2-1; V: TRBV12-3/TRBV12-4; size: few; CDR3: CASSLFVGGASEQFF; DNA: TGTGCCAGCAGCCTCTTCGTCGGGGGGGCTAGTGAGCAGTTCTTC
D: .; J: TRBJ2-3; V: TRBV7-6; size: many; CDR3: CASSITGTMGTDTQYF; DNA: TGTGCCAGCAGCATTACAGGGACCATGGGCACAGATACGCAGTATTTT
D: .; J: TRBJ2-3; V: TRBV7-6; size: many; CDR3: CASSLDWDTQYF; DNA: TGTGCCAGCAGCCTGGACTGGGATACGCAGTATTTT
D: .; J: TRBJ1-4; V: TRBV10-1; size: many; CDR3: CASRYKNEKLFF; DNA: TGCGCCAGCAGGTACAAGAATGAAAAACTGTTTTTT
D: TRBD1; J: TRBJ1-1; V: TRBV19; size: few; CDR3: CASTKTGVSTEAFF; DNA: TGTGCCAGTACCAAGACAGGGGTAAGCACTGAAGCTTTCTTT
D: TRBD2; J: TRBJ2-5; V: TRBV5-8; size: .; CDR3: CASRTSGGARETQYF; DNA: TGTGCCAGCAGGACTAGCGGGGGGGCCCGGGAGACCCAGTACTTC
D: .; J: TRBJ1-2; V: TRBV6-5; size: .; CDR3: CASSYWSGETNYGYTF; DNA: TGTGCCAGCAGTTACTGGTCAGGGGAGACTAACTATGGCTACACCTTC
D: .; J: TRBJ2-1; V: TRBV7-9; size: .; CDR3: CASSPTGTLDLNEQFF; DNA: TGTGCCAGCAGCCCAACCGGGACGTTGGACCTCAATGAGCAGTTCTTC
D: TRBD2; J: TRBJ2-3; V: TRBV2; size: .; CDR3: CASSETDGLAGGTDTQYF; DNA: TGTGCCAGCAGTGAAACAGACGGACTAGCGGGGGGCACAGATACGCAGTATTTT
D: .; J: TRBJ1-2; V: TRBV6-5; size: .; CDR3: CASSYSGAPEGGDGYTF; DNA: TGTGCCAGCAGTTACTCGGGGGCGCCAGAGGGAGGGGATGGCTACACCTTC
D: .; J: TRBJ2-7; V: TRBV7-6; size: few; CDR3: CASSPGRGNEQYF; DNA: TGTGCCAGCAGCCCCGGCCGAGGGAACGAGCAGTACTTC
D: .; J: TRBJ2-7; V: TRBV10-3; size: .; CDR3: CAIRGGEDEQYF; DNA: TGTGCCATCAGAGGCGGGGAAGACGAGCAGTACTTC
D: .; J: TRBJ2-1; V: TRBV7-6; size: .; CDR3: CASSFEAERSRETKETQFF; DNA: TGTGCCAGCAGCTTTGAGGCAGAACGGTCCCGAGAGACTAAAGAGACCCAGTTCTTC
D: TRBD1; J: TRBJ2-7; V: TRBV7-9; size: few; CDR3: CASSLLSPGQGGYEQYF; DNA: TGTGCCAGCAGCTTACTAAGCCCGGGACAGGGAGGATACGAGCAGTACTTC
D: .; J: TRBJ1-1; V: TRBV10-3; size: few; CDR3: CAISDREHDTEAFF; DNA: TGTGCCATCAGTGATCGGGAGCACGACACTGAAGCTTTCTTT
D: TRBD2; J: TRBJ2-3; V: TRBV6-1; size: once; CDR3: CASSVSGGGSIGQYF; DNA: TGTGCCAGCAGTGTTAGCGGGGGGGGCAGTATTGGGCAGTATTTT
D: TRBD2; J: TRBJ2-3; V: TRBV5-5; size: .; CDR3: CTSSPRLAGISTDTQYF; DNA: TGTACCAGCAGCCCCAGACTAGCGGGGATTAGCACAGATACGCAGTATTTT
D: TRBD1; J: TRBJ2-5; V: TRBV12-3/TRBV12-4; size: .; CDR3: CASREGTVQETQYF; DNA: TGTGCCAGCAGGGAAGGGACAGTACAAGAGACCCAGTACTTC
D: TRBD2; J: TRBJ2-1; V: TRBV11-2; size: .; CDR3: CASSPTSGGAGNEQFF; DNA: TGTGCCAGCAGCCCGACTAGCGGGGGGGCCGGCAATGAGCAGTTCTTC
D: .; J: TRBJ2-1; V: TRBV4-1; size: .; CDR3: CASSHGGAASYNEQFF; DNA: TGCGCCAGCAGCCATGGCGGGGCGGCCTCCTACAATGAGCAGTTCTTC
D: TRBD1; J: TRBJ2-5; V: TRBV14; size: .; CDR3: CASNALGQALETQYF; DNA: TGTGCCAGCAACGCCCTCGGACAGGCTCTAGAGACCCAGTACTTC
D: .; J: TRBJ1-4; V: TRBV6-6; size: .; CDR3: CASSYVTEPNEKLFF; DNA: TGTGCCAGCAGTTACGTTACAGAGCCTAATGAAAAACTGTTTTTT